This T cell receptor (beta chain) was identified in a study of patients and donors after allogeneic stem cell transplantation. This clonotype was counted only a few times. From the RT-PCR reads, TCRdb called clonotypes with MiXCR, one entry per CDR3 protein. The table includes about 1,600 distinct CDR3 sequences, 7.2% detected once. The CDR3 extends over 13 amino acids. The V gene's germline CDR1 is SGHDT and CDR2 YYEEEE. Trimming took off 3 bases at V and 5 bases at J, with 12 bases between the two ends. The receptor was isolated from a human donor who was either an allogeneic HSCT recipient or a stem cell or donor lymphocyte infusion donor (not recorded which). It is not recorded whose cells these are; they may come from a transplant donor. Sequencing input: blood, either unsorted or a sorted T cell fraction (not recorded which). This sequence joins TRBV5-6 and TRBJ2-7; D is unclear. The DNA of the CDR3 is TGTGCCAGCAGCTCAGTGGGGAACGACGAGCAGTACTTC. This encodes CASSSVGNDEQYF.